The sequence of this T cell receptor beta chain was determined in a study of Graves' ophthalmopathy and Graves' hyperthyroidism. This clonotype was counted a few times. A read error is possible here, since a much larger clone lies one base away. There are 14 residues in the CDR3. Trimming left V 5 bases short and J 3 bases short, with 14 bases between. Germline V gives CDR1 MDHEN, CDR2 SYDVKM. The authors amplified TCR beta CDR3 regions, and they did so from RNA transcripts for repertoire sequencing. The authors performed first-round RT-PCR with HTBI primers and then a second-round multiplex PCR. Via MiXCR, TCRdb re-called the multiplex PCR reads, giving one row per CDR3 protein. The data contain hundreds of thousands of distinct CDR3 sequences, 20% to 25% of them seen just once; the ten biggest clones take up approximately 6.9%.

The sample taken for sequencing was peripheral blood. The receptor was isolated from a young woman with stable Graves' hyperthyroidism. Some clones in this sample may be carry-over from other donors' samples. The chain uses TRBV28 and TRBJ2-7; tentative D call: TRBD2 (6 bases). For the CDR3, the DNA is TGTGCCAGCAGTATCCCTCCGGGACTCTACGAGCAGTACTTC. Translation gives CASSIPPGLYEQYF. Full variable domain (missing parts from reference TRBV28 and TRBJ2-7): DVKVTQSSRYLVKRTGEKVFLECVQDMDHENMFWYRQDPGLGLRLIYFSYDVKMKEKGDIPEGYSVSREKKERFSLILESASTNQTSMYLCASSIPPGLYEQYFGPGTRLTVT.